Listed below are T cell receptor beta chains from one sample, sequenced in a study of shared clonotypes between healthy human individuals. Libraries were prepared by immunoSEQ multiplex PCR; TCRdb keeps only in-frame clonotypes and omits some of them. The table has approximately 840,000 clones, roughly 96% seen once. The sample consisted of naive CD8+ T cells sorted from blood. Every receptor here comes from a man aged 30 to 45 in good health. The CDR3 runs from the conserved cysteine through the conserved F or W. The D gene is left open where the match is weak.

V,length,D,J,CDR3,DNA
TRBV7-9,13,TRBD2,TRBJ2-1,CASSTGLAGEPFF,TGTGCCAGCAGCACGGGACTAGCGGGGGAGCCGTTCTTC
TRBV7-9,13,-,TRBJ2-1,CASSSSGNNEQFF,TGTGCCAGCAGCTCCTCAGGGAACAATGAGCAGTTCTTC
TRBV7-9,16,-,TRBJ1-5,CASSLVGSGSNQPQHF,TGTGCCAGCAGCTTAGTAGGGTCCGGGAGCAATCAGCCCCAGCATTTT
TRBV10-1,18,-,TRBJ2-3,CASSESTPASEIGDTQYF,TGCGCCAGCAGTGAGTCGACCCCAGCTAGCGAGATTGGAGATACGCAGTATTTT
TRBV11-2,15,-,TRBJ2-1,CASSSPAGRYNEQFF,TGTGCCAGCAGCTCCCCCGCAGGGAGGTACAATGAGCAGTTCTTC
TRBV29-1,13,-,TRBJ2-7,CSVPGRLPYEQYF,TGCAGCGTTCCGGGTCGACTCCCCTACGAGCAGTACTTC
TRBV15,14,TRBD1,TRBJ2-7,CATSRATGGYEQYF,TGTGCCACCAGCAGAGCGACAGGGGGCTACGAGCAGTACTTC
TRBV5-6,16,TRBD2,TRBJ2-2,CASSLLLAGVGGELFF,TGTGCCAGCAGCTTGCTACTAGCGGGAGTTGGCGGGGAGCTGTTTTTT
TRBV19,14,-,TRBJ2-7,CASSYAIGDYEQYF,TGTGCCAGTAGTTACGCGATCGGGGACTACGAGCAGTACTTC
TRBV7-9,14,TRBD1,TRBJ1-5,CASSPTGLGQPQHF,TGTGCCAGCAGTCCGACAGGGTTAGGACAGCCCCAGCATTTT
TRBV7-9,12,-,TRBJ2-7,CATGENSYEQYF,TGTGCCACGGGGGAGAACTCCTACGAGCAGTACTTC
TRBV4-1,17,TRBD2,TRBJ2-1,CASSQATGTRYYNEQFF,TGCGCCAGCAGCCAAGCTACCGGGACTAGATACTACAATGAGCAGTTCTTC
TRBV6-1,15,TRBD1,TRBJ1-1,CASSGTDRGNTEAFF,TGTGCCAGCAGTGGCACGGACAGGGGGAACACTGAAGCTTTCTTT